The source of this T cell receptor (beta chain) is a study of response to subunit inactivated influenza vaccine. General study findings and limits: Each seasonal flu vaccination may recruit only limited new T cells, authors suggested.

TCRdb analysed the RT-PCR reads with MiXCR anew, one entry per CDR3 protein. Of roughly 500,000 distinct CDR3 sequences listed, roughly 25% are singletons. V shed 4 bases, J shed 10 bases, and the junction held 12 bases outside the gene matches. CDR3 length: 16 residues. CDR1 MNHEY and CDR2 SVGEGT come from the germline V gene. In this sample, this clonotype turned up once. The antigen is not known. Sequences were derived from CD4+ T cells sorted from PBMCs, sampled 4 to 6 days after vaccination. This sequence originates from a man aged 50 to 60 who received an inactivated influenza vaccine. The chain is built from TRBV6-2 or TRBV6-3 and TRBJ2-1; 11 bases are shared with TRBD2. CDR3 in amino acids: CASSSTTSGALREQFF. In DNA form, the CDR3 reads TGTGCCAGCAGTTCCACGACTAGCGGGGCCCTTAGAGAGCAGTTCTTC.